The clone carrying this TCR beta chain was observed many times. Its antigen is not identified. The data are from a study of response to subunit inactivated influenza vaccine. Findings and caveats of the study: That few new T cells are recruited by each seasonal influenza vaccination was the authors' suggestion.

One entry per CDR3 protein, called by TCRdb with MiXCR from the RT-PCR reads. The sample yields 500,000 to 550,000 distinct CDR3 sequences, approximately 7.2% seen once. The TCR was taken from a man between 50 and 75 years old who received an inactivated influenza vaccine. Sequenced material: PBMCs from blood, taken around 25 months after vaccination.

DNA for the CDR3: TGTGCCACCCTCCGGGACAGGGGGAACGAAGCTTTCTTT. This encodes CATLRDRGNEAFF. The genes are TRBV10-3 and TRBJ1-1; 11 nucleotides line up with TRBD1. The germline gives CDR1 ENHRY, CDR2 SYGVKD. Trimming cost V 10 bases and J 8 bases; bases outside gene matches: 9. This CDR3 comprises 13 residues.